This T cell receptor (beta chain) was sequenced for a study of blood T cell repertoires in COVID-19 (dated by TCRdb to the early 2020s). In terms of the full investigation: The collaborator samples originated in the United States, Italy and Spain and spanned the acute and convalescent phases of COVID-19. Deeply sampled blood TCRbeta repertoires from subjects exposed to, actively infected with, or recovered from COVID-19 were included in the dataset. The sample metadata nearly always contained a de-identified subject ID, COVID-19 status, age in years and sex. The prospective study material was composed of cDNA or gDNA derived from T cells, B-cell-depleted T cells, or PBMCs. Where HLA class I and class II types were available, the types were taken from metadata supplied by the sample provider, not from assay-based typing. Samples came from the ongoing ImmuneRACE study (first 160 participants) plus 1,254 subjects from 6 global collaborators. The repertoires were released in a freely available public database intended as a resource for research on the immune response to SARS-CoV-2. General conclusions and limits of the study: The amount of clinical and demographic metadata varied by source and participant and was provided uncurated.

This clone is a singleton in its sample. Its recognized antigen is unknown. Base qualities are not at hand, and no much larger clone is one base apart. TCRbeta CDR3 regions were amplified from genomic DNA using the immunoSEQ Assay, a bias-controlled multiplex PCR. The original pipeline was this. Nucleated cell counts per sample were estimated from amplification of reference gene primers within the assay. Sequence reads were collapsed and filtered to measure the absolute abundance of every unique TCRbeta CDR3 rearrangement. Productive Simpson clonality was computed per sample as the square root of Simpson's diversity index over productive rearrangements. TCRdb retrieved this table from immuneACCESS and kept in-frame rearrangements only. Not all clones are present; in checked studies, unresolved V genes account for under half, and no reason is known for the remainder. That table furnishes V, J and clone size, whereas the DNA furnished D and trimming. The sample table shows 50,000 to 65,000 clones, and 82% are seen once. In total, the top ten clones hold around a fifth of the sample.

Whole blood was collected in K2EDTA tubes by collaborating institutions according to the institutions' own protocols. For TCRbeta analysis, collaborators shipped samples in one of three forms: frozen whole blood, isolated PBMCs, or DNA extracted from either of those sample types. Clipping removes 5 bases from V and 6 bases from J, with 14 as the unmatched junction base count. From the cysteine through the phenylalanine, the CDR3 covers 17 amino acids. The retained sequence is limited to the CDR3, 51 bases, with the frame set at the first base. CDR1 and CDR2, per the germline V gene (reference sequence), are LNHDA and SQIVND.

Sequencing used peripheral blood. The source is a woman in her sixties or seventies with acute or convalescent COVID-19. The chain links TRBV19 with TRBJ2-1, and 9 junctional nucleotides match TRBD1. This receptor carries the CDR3 CASSDRGTGMVGNEQFF. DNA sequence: TGTGCCAGTAGTGACCGGGGGACAGGGATGGTGGGCAATGAGCAGTTCTTC.